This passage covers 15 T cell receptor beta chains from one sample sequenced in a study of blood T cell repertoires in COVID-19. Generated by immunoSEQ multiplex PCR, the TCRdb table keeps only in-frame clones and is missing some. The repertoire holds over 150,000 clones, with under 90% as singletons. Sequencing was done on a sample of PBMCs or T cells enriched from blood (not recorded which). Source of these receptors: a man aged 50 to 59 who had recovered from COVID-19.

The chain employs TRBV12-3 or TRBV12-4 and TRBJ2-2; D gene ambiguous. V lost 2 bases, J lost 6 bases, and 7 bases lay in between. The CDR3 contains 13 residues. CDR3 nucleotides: TGTGCCAGCAGTTTACTAGTGTCCGGGGAGCTGTTTTTT. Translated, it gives CASSLLVSGELFF.

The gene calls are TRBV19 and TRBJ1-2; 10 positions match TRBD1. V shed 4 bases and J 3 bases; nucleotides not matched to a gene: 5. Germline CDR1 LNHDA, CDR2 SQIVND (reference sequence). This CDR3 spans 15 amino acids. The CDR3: CASSTPGTGDYGYTF. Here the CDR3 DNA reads TGTGCCAGTAGTACCCCCGGGACAGGGGACTATGGCTACACCTTC.

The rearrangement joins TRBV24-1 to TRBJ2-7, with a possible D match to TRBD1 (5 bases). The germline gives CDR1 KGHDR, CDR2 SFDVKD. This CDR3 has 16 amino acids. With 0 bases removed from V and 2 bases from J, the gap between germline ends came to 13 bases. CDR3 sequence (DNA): TGTGCCACCAGTGATTTGAGTGCAGGGTACGCCTACGAGCAGTACTTC. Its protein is CATSDLSAGYAYEQYF.

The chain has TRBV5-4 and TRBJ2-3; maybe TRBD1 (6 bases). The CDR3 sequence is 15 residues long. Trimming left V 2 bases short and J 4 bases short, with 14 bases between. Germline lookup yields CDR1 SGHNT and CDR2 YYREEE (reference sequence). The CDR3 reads CASSFEGDEADTQYF. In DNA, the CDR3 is TGTGCCAGCAGCTTTGAGGGGGACGAGGCAGATACGCAGTATTTT.

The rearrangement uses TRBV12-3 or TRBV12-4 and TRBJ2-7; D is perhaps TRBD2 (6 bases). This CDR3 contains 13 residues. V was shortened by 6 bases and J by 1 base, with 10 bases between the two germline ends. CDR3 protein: CASSSSASYEQYF. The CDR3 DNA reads TGTGCCAGCAGCTCTAGCGCATCCTACGAGCAGTACTTC.

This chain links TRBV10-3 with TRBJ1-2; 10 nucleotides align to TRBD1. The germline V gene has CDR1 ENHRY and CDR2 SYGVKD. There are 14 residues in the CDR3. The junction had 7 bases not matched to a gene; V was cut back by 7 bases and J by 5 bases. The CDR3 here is CAIKTGGSLYGYTF. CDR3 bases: TGTGCCATCAAGACAGGGGGCAGTTTATATGGCTACACCTTC.

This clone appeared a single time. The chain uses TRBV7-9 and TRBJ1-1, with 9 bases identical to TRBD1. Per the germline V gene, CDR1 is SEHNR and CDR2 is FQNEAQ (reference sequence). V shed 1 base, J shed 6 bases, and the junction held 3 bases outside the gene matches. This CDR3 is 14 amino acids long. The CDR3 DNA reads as TGTGCCAGCAGCTTAGGGGACAGGGTTGCTGAAGCTTTCTTT. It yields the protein CASSLGDRVAEAFF.

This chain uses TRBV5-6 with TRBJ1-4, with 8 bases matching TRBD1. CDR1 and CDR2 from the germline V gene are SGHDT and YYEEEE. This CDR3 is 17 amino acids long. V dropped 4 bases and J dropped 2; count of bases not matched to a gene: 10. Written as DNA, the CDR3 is TGTGCCAGCAGCCTGTTAGGACAGGGACTGACTAATGAAAAACTGTTTTTT. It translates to CASSLLGQGLTNEKLFF.

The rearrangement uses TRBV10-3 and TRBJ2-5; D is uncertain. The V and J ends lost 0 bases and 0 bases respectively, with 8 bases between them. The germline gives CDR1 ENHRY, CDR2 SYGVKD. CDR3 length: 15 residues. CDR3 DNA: TGTGCCATCAGTGAGTCGGTTCGGTACCAAGAGACCCAGTACTTC. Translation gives CAISESVRYQETQYF.

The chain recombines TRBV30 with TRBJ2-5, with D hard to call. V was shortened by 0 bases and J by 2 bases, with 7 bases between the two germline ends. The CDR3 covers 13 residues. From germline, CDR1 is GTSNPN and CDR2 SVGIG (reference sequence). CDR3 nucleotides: TGTGCCTGGAGTGTACGCACACAAGAGACCCAGTACTTC. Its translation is CAWSVRTQETQYF.

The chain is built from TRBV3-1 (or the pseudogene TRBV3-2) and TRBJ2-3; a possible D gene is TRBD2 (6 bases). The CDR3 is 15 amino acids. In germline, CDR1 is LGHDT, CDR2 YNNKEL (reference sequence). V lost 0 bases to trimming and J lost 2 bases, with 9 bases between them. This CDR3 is CASSQEADYTDTQYF. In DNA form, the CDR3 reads TGTGCCAGCAGCCAAGAGGCGGACTACACAGATACGCAGTATTTT.

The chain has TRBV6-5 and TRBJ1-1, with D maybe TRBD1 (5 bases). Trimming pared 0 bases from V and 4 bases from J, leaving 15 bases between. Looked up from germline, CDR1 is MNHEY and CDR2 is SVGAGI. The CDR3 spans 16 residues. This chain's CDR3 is CASSYSSLGGGTEAFF. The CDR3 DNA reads TGTGCCAGCAGTTACTCGTCATTGGGGGGAGGCACTGAAGCTTTCTTT.

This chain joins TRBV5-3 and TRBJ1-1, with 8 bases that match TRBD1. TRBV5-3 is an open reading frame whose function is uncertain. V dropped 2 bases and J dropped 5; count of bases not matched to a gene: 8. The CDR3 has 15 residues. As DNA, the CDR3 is TGTGCCAGAAGCTTAACCGACAGGGGTTCGACTGAAGCTTTCTTT. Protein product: CARSLTDRGSTEAFF.

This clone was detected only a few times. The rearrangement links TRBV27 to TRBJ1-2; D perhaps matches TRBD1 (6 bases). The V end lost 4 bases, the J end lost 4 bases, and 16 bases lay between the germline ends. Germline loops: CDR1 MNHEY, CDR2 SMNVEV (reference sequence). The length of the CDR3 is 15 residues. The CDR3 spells CASSSLGASGYGYTF. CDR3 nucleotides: TGTGCCAGCAGTTCCCTGGGGGCTTCTGGCTATGGCTACACCTTC.

The DNA of the CDR3 is TGTGCCAGCAGCCAAGACAGGGGGCCTCGGGGCTACACCTTC. As protein: CASSQDRGPRGYTF. The V gene is TRBV4-2, the J gene TRBJ1-2; 8 nucleotides agree with TRBD1. The length of the CDR3 is 14 residues. Germline V gives CDR1 LGHNA, CDR2 YNFKEQ. Trimming took 0 bases from V and 8 from J; bases not matched to a gene: 5.